This T cell receptor beta chain appears in the sequencing data of a study of CD8 T cell repertoires and HIV-1 epitope variants. Overall study: Twenty-five autologous and known Gag and Nef epitope variant peptides each stimulated T cells separately. Epitopes were three Gag families plus Nef HW9 and YT9. Separate from the cultures, 1M uncultured T cells served as baseline. Study observations and caveats: Of fewer than 10 antigen-specific beta clonotypes, over 5 appeared to cross-react with escape variants.

The data were produced by immunoSEQ multiplex PCR, yet TCRdb's version contains in-frame clones alone and is incomplete. The data show under 100,000 clones, with 60% to 80% seen just once and roughly 25% held by the top ten. The CDR3 contains 14 residues. The V and J ends lost 0 bases and 6 bases, in that order; junction bases with no gene match: 2. The germline V gene encodes CDR1 SGDLS and CDR2 YYNGEE. This clone was counted between two and nine times. The antigen remains unidentified. The clonotype was recovered from a male donor with HIV. The sample was uncultured baseline CD8+ T cells from peripheral blood mononuclear cells (PBMCs). The chain combines TRBV9 with TRBJ2-7; 11 bases are shared with TRBD2. The CDR3 DNA reads TGTGCCAGCAGCGTAGCTACTAGCGGGGGCGAGCAGTACTTC. This gives the protein CASSVATSGGEQYF.